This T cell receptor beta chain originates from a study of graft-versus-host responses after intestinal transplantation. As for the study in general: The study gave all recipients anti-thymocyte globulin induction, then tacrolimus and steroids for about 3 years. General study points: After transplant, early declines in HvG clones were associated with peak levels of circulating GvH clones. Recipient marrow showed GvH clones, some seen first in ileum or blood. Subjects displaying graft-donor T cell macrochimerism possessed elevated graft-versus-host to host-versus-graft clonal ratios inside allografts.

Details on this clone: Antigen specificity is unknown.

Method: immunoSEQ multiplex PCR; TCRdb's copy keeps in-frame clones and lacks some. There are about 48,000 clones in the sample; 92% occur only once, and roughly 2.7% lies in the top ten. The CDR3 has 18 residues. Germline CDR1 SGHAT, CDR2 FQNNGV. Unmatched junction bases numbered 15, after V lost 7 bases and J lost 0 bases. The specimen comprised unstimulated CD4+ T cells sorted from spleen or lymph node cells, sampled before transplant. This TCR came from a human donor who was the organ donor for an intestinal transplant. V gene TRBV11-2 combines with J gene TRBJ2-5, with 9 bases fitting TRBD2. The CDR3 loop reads CASTPWREGLRDQETQYF. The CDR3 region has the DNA TGTGCCAGCACCCCCTGGCGGGAGGGCCTGAGGGACCAAGAGACCCAGTACTTC.